This TCR beta chain was captured by sequencing in a study of cytomegalovirus exposure and HLA in healthy donors. This table comes from immunoSEQ multiplex PCR, and its TCRdb copy is limited to in-frame clones, with some not included. The sample carries roughly 120,000 clones, 85% to 90% recorded once. The CDR3 runs to 16 residues. V lost 1 base and J 5 bases, leaving 14 bases between the germline ends. The V gene's germline CDR1 is LNHNV and CDR2 YYDKDF (reference sequence). Sequenced: PBMCs. The chain has TRBV15 and TRBJ1-4, with D possibly being TRBD1 (6 bases). The sequence derives from a woman in her 30s in good health and CMV-seropositive. CDR3 DNA: TGTGCCACCAGCAGAGTTTTAGGACAGCTAAATGAAAAACTGTTTTTT. It translates to CATSRVLGQLNEKLFF.